The rows below give T cell receptor beta chains drawn from one sample of a study of cytomegalovirus exposure and HLA in healthy donors. Profiling relied on immunoSEQ multiplex PCR, and the TCRdb table lists in-frame clones only, not all of them. The sample has fewer than 200,000 clones, roughly 87% seen once; the top ten hold 0.2% to 0.3%. Sequencing was done on a sample of PBMCs. These TCRs come from a girl under three years old in good health and CMV-seronegative. Both conserved end residues are part of each CDR3. D genes are given only for firm matches. Expanded clones are given a class, and other clones once, few, many or no size at all.

>NA|TRBV18|TRBJ1-2|NA
TGTGCCAGCTCACCATCCACAGCCGGGACACTTAGGGGCTACACCTTC
CASSPSTAGTLRGYTF
>NA|TRBV29-1|TRBJ2-3|NA
TGCAGCGTTGGTCTCCTAGACCTACACACAGATACGCAGTATTTT
CSVGLLDLHTDTQYF
>NA|TRBV7-2|TRBJ2-7|NA
TGTGCCAGCAGCTTCACGCGCGACTACGAGCAGTACTTC
CASSFTRDYEQYF
>NA|TRBV7-8|TRBJ2-7|NA
TGTGCCAGCAGCTTAGCACTAGTAGTCAACGAGCAGTACTTC
CASSLALVVNEQYF
>NA|TRBV5-1|TRBJ1-2|NA
TGCGCCAGCAGCTTGCATCAGGGAAACTATGGCTACACCTTC
CASSLHQGNYGYTF
>NA|TRBV5-1|TRBJ1-3|NA
TGCGCCAGCCGGCGGGGAAACACCATATATTTT
CASRRGNTIYF
>TRBD2|TRBV6-6|TRBJ2-1|NA
TGTGCCAGCAGTGCGATAGCGGGAGGTCTCGGGGAGCAGTTCTTC
CASSAIAGGLGEQFF
>NA|TRBV30|TRBJ1-5|NA
TGTGCCTGGAGTGTACATAACAGGTGGGGCAATCAGCCCCAGCATTTT
CAWSVHNRWGNQPQHF
>TRBD1|TRBV15|TRBJ2-7|NA
TGTGCCACCAGCAGAGATCCCGGACAGGGGCCCCCGGAACAGTACTTC
CATSRDPGQGPPEQYF
>TRBD2|TRBV2|TRBJ2-1|NA
TGTGCCAGCAGTTTCCCTAATAGCGGGGGGGAATCCTACAATGAGCAGTTCTTC
CASSFPNSGGESYNEQFF
>NA|TRBV9|TRBJ2-1|NA
TGTGCCAGCAGGGCAGGGGCAAGCTCCTACAATGAGCAGTTCTTC
CASRAGASSYNEQFF
>TRBD1|TRBV5-8|TRBJ2-5|NA
TGTGCCAGCAGCTTTTTCAGGGGGCAGGAGACCCAGTACTTC
CASSFFRGQETQYF
>TRBD2|TRBV9|TRBJ2-5|once
TGTGCCAGCAGCGTAGGACTAGCGGGAGGCCAAGAGACCCAGTACTTC
CASSVGLAGGQETQYF
>TRBD2|TRBV27|TRBJ2-1|NA
TGTGCCAGCAGTTTATCGGTAGCGGGGGGGAGGGGGCAGTTCTTC
CASSLSVAGGRGQFF
>TRBD1|TRBV7-9|TRBJ2-7|NA
TGTGCCAGCAGCCGCGGGACAGGGGGCAACGTAAGGGAGCAGTACTTC
CASSRGTGGNVREQYF
>NA|TRBV30|TRBJ1-2|few
TGTGCCTGGAGTGCCCCGGTCCCACATGGCTACACCTTC
CAWSAPVPHGYTF
>NA|TRBV11-2|TRBJ2-5|NA
TGTGCCAGCAGCTTAGAAGTTTCAGGGGCCTACCTCGGGGAGACCCAGTACTTC
CASSLEVSGAYLGETQYF